Sequencing of this T cell receptor (beta chain) was carried out in a study of blood T cell repertoires in COVID-19. About the research overall: Donors in the United States, Italy and Spain gave samples during acute or convalescent COVID-19. T cells, B-cell-depleted T cells, or PBMCs supplied cDNA or gDNA.

CDR1 is LNHDA and CDR2 is SQIVND in the germline V gene (reference sequence). Trimming took 3 bases from V and 5 from J; bases not matched to a gene: 5. The CDR3 extends over 14 amino acids. Produced via immunoSEQ multiplex PCR; TCRdb's table is partial and in-frame only. The sample has some 66,000 clones, approximately 90% seen once. The TCR originated in a human donor with active COVID-19. The donor label of this sample is uncertain. The gene calls are TRBV19 and TRBJ2-5, with TRBD2 matching 8 bases. The specimen sequenced was peripheral blood. CDR3 sequence: CASSIPGRGETQYF. CDR3 DNA: TGTGCCAGTAGTATCCCCGGGAGGGGGGAGACCCAGTACTTC. Full variable domain (rest looked up from reference TRBV19 and TRBJ2-5): DGGITQSPKYLFRKEGQNVTLSCEQNLNHDAMYWYRQDPGQGLRLIYYSQIVNDFQKGDIAEGYSVSREKKESFPLTVTSAQKNPTAFYLCASSIPGRGETQYFGPGTRLLVL.